This TCR beta chain is drawn from a study of T cells expressing NK-cell markers (dated by TCRdb to the early 2020s). Study-level background: TCR beta-chain repertoires were profiled in sorted CD3+CD56+NKG2C+, CD3+CD56+NKG2C- and CD3+CD56-NKG2C+ T-cell subsets from several donors. Randomly selected healthy volunteers, three men and five women, were used as the eight sequenced donors. Sequencing of the libraries produced 2 x 150 bp reads on Illumina HiSeq 2000/2500, MiSeq or NextSeq. Seven of the eight sequenced donors were HCMV-seropositive and one was HCMV-seronegative. The paper's findings and limits, for the study overall: For roughly six donors, the dominant CD3+CD56+NKG2C+ clonotypes were among the top 10 CD8+ clonotypes and accounted for 1.0-7.0% of CD8+ T cells. Those dominant clonotypes were again the most abundant among CD3+CD56-NKG2C+ cells in a few donors, at roughly 28.3-65%. Whether the expanded NKG2C-expressing T cell clones were specific for HCMV antigens remained unclear.

The run used an Illumina HiSeq 2000. The TCR beta cDNA libraries were made using 5'RACE template switching, a step that added both a universal primer site and unique molecular identifiers. cDNA synthesis was primed from the TCR beta constant segment, followed by two successive PCR amplification steps. The source study handled its data this way. MIGEC was used to demultiplex reads and group the reads by UMI, and MiTCR was used to assemble and quantify clonotypes. To exclude erroneous sequences, only TCR cDNA sequences supported by at least two reads were retained. Downstream repertoire analysis used the tcR package, and clonotypes were matched across fractions by CDR3 nucleotide sequence plus V segment. VDJmatch was used to annotate antigen specificity against VDJdb, with one amino acid substitution in CDR3 allowed. Each entry corresponds to one CDR3 protein sequence from reads that TCRdb reprocessed, and DNA is not given. The V and J calls shown here were made by TCRdb, not taken from the authors' results. The sample's clone listing holds 350,000 to 500,000 distinct CDR3 sequences. Less than 7.5% of the sample belongs to the ten largest clones.

The germline V gene encodes CDR1 SQVTM and CDR2 ANQGSEA. From the cysteine up to the phenylalanine, the CDR3 has a length of 13 residues. There is no recorded DNA. A commercial ELISA kit detecting HCMV-specific IgG in serum was used to determine HCMV serostatus. Ficoll density gradient centrifugation was used to isolate peripheral blood mononuclear cells from blood. Note on this clonotype: This receptor's antigen is unknown.

This TCR was sampled from a woman aged 18-69 years in good health. The rearranged chain carries TRBV29-1 and TRBJ2-3; with no DNA, the TCRdb D assignment of TRBD2 cannot be verified. The sequencing sample was made of blood T cells: a sorted CD56 or NKG2C T cell subset, CD4+ or CD8+ T cells, or bulk PBMC T cells (not recorded which). Here the CDR3 is given as CSVESGAGDTQYF.